Described below is a single TCR beta chain sequence and its context. This sample stems from a study of CD8+ T cells in alopecia areata. Patients with alopecia areata provided lesional scalp punch biopsies as well as peripheral blood. Sequencing templates came from extracted RNA that was reverse transcribed into cDNA. The assay was immunoSEQ multiplex PCR, and TCRdb's table has in-frame clones only and misses some. The data hold about 250,000 clones, with under 80% observed a single time. The V end lost 5 bases, the J end lost 7 bases, and 13 bases lay between the germline ends. CDR3 length: 12 residues. CDR1 is SGHDT, CDR2 YYEEEE, per germline.

The V gene is TRBV5-6, the J gene TRBJ2-7; tentatively, D is TRBD1 (6 bases). This sequence originates from a human donor with alopecia areata. The source material was CD4+ T cells sorted from blood, sampled at week 0. The CDR3 DNA reads as TGTGCCAGCAGTCAGGGGTGGGGTGAGCAGTACTTC. This translates into CASSQGWGEQYF.